The entry below describes one TCR beta chain. No antigen is known for it. The entry originates in a study of cytomegalovirus exposure and HLA in healthy donors. Study-level results: It was shown in a later analysis that HLA-associated TCR beta chains were more clonally expanded than other, equally common chains.

The PCR was carried out with 60 Vbeta primers and 13 Jbeta primers. Method: immunoSEQ multiplex PCR; TCRdb's copy keeps in-frame clones and lacks some. The sample includes about 150,000 clones, around 80% of them seen just once. The specimen was PBMCs. This TCR derives from a man aged 30 to 45 in good health and CMV-seropositive.

In DNA, the CDR3 is TGTGCCAGCAGCTTTCGGGGGTCCCCCTACGAGCAGTACTTC. Translation: CASSFRGSPYEQYF. The V gene is TRBV5-4, the J gene TRBJ2-7; weak D call: TRBD2 (6 bases). Germline V gives CDR1 SGHNT, CDR2 YYREEE (reference sequence). This CDR3 has 14 residues. The ends were cut back, 2 bases at V and 2 bases at J, with 11 bases in the middle. The complete variable domain, with remaining parts taken from reference TRBV5-4 and TRBJ2-7, reads ETGVTQSPTHLIKTRGQQVTLRCSSQSGHNTVSWYQQALGQGPQFIFQYYREEENGRGNFPPRFSGLQFPNYSSELNVNALELDDSALYLCASSFRGSPYEQYFGPGTRLTVT.